One and the same sample provided the 5 T cell receptor beta chains below, sequenced in a study of cytomegalovirus exposure and HLA in healthy donors. This table comes from immunoSEQ multiplex PCR, and its TCRdb copy is limited to in-frame clones, with some not included. The sample lists some 150,000 clones; 85% to 90% were seen once. Material for sequencing was PBMCs. The receptors originated from a woman under 30 in good health and CMV-seropositive.

V is TRBV9 and J is TRBJ2-1; 12 nucleotides agree with TRBD2. The CDR3 is made up of 16 amino acids. Trimming cost V 0 bases and J 6 bases; bases outside gene matches: 4. CDR1 and CDR2 from the germline V gene are SGDLS and YYNGEE. The CDR3: CASSVESSGRGNEQFF. As DNA, the CDR3 is TGTGCCAGCAGCGTAGAGTCTAGCGGGAGGGGCAATGAGCAGTTCTTC.

V is TRBV19 and J is TRBJ2-3; 8 bases agree with TRBD2. The CDR3 runs to 15 residues. V gave up 6 bases and J gave up 4 bases; unmatched junction bases: 9. Per the germline V gene, CDR1 is LNHDA and CDR2 is SQIVND (reference sequence). The CDR3 coding sequence is TGTGCCAGTAGACGAGACGGGAGGGCCGCAGATACGCAGTATTTT. The encoded protein is CASRRDGRAADTQYF.

This clone has only one observation. The chain recombines TRBV7-2 with TRBJ2-7, with TRBD1 identical over 7 bases. The trim removed 5 bases at V and 3 bases at J, leaving 4 bases unmatched. Germline-derived CDR1 and CDR2 are SGHTA and FQGNSA. The length of the CDR3 is 13 residues. The CDR3 spells CASSDRVSYEQYF. CDR3 DNA: TGTGCCAGCAGCGACAGGGTGAGCTACGAGCAGTACTTC.

This clone has a handful of counts. The CDR3 region has the DNA TGTGCCAGCAGGCCACTTTCTGAGCAGTTCTTC. Translation: CASRPLSEQFF. This sequence joins TRBV6-4 and TRBJ2-1; D remains ambiguous. The V end lost 6 bases, the J end lost 9 bases, and 9 bases lay between the germline ends. The CDR3 is 11 residues long. CDR1 and CDR2 (germline): MRHNA, SNTAGT.

This clone has more than one count but fewer than ten. The chain combines TRBV28 with TRBJ1-1; perhaps TRBD1 as D (6 bases). Looked up from germline, CDR1 is MDHEN and CDR2 is SYDVKM. The ends were cut back, 7 bases at V and 0 bases at J, with 12 bases in the middle. The CDR3 loop spans 14 amino acids. CDR3 amino acids: CASIRGSLNTEAFF. The CDR3 coding sequence is TGTGCCAGCATCAGGGGCAGCCTGAACACTGAAGCTTTCTTT.